The rows below give T cell receptor beta chains drawn from one sample of a study of T-cell memory formation after mild COVID-19. TCRdb fed the 5' RACE reads into MiXCR, producing one record per CDR3 protein. The sample lists hundreds of thousands of distinct CDR3 sequences; around 28% were seen once. The sample comprised PBMCs or a T cell subset sorted from them (not recorded which). These receptors came from an adult woman who had mild COVID-19 (a few samples of this study predate the infection). Cell type and time point are not known. Each CDR3 is given with its conserved first and last residue. The order of the fields is D gene, clone size, J gene, V gene, CDR3 length, CDR3 protein, CDR3 DNA. The D gene is left open where the match is weak. Some rows have no size entry. The others give once, few or many, or a class for an expanded clone.

d_call: -
clone_size: -
j_call: TRBJ1-1
v_call: TRBV7-9
cdr3_length: 12
cdr3_aa: CASSSGLTEAFF
cdr3_nt: TGTGCCAGCAGCTCGGGTCTCACTGAAGCTTTCTTT

d_call: -
clone_size: few
j_call: TRBJ2-7
v_call: TRBV21-1
cdr3_length: 11
cdr3_aa: CASSRDHEQYF
cdr3_nt: TGTGCCAGCAGCAGGGACCACGAGCAGTACTTC

d_call: -
clone_size: -
j_call: TRBJ2-7
v_call: TRBV20-1
cdr3_length: 10
cdr3_aa: CSAHFHEQYF
cdr3_nt: TGCAGTGCGCATTTCCACGAGCAGTACTTC

d_call: -
clone_size: -
j_call: TRBJ1-4
v_call: TRBV7-8
cdr3_length: 15
cdr3_aa: CASSRGGSPNEKLFF
cdr3_nt: TGTGCCAGCAGCCGGGGAGGGAGCCCTAATGAAAAACTGTTTTTT

d_call: TRBD1
clone_size: few
j_call: TRBJ2-7
v_call: TRBV9
cdr3_length: 16
cdr3_aa: CASSAPAGTGGSEQYF
cdr3_nt: TGTGCCAGCAGCGCTCCGGCGGGGACAGGAGGCTCCGAGCAGTACTTC

d_call: -
clone_size: few
j_call: TRBJ2-1
v_call: TRBV13
cdr3_length: 16
cdr3_aa: CASSLREQGHPNEQFF
cdr3_nt: TGTGCCAGCAGCTTAAGAGAACAGGGCCACCCGAATGAGCAGTTCTTC

d_call: -
clone_size: -
j_call: TRBJ2-7
v_call: TRBV12-3/TRBV12-4
cdr3_length: 14
cdr3_aa: CASSLRSRSYEQYF
cdr3_nt: TGTGCCAGCAGTTTACGCTCACGCTCCTACGAGCAGTACTTC

d_call: -
clone_size: -
j_call: TRBJ1-4
v_call: TRBV11-2
cdr3_length: 15
cdr3_aa: CASSPNGQSNEKLFF
cdr3_nt: TGTGCCAGCAGCCCCAACGGACAGTCTAATGAAAAACTGTTTTTT

d_call: TRBD1
clone_size: few
j_call: TRBJ2-6
v_call: TRBV10-3
cdr3_length: 18
cdr3_aa: CAISGTGGTKAGANVLTF
cdr3_nt: TGTGCCATCAGTGGGACAGGGGGGACCAAAGCTGGGGCCAACGTCCTGACTTTC

d_call: TRBD2
clone_size: few
j_call: TRBJ2-1
v_call: TRBV20-1
cdr3_length: 15
cdr3_aa: CSAFRLAGINNEQFF
cdr3_nt: TGCAGTGCTTTCCGACTAGCGGGGATCAACAATGAGCAGTTCTTC

d_call: -
clone_size: -
j_call: TRBJ2-3
v_call: TRBV4-2
cdr3_length: 14
cdr3_aa: CASSQGLEADTQYF
cdr3_nt: TGTGCCAGCAGCCAAGGGCTAGAGGCAGATACGCAGTATTTT